These 26 T cell receptor beta chains originate from one sample sequenced in a study of cytomegalovirus exposure and HLA in healthy donors. 60 Vbeta and 13 Jbeta primers were used in PCR. Repertoires were generated with immunoSEQ multiplex PCR, while TCRdb's copy carries only in-frame clones and drops some. The repertoire holds 110,000 or so clones, with approximately 80% as singletons. Sequences were obtained from PBMCs. The receptors stem from a man younger than 40 in good health and CMV-seronegative.

This chain connects TRBV5-1 to TRBJ2-7; 10 bases map to TRBD1. This CDR3 comprises 15 residues. With V trimmed by 0 bases and J by 2 bases, 2 bases remained unmatched. From germline, CDR1 is SGHRS and CDR2 YFSETQ. CDR3 DNA: TGCGCCAGCAGCTTGGGACAGGGGGCTACCTACGAGCAGTACTTC. The encoded protein is CASSLGQGATYEQYF. Based on the CDR3 plus reference TRBV5-1 and TRBJ2-7, the full variable domain is KAGVTQTPRYLIKTRGQQVTLSCSPISGHRSVSWYQQTPGQGLQFLFEYFSETQRNKGNFPGRFSGRQFSNSRSEMNVSTLELGDSALYLCASSLGQGATYEQYFGPGTRLTVT.

The V call is TRBV6-5, the J call TRBJ2-7, with a possible D match to TRBD1 (6 bases). This CDR3 comprises 15 residues. Looked up from germline, CDR1 is MNHEY and CDR2 is SVGAGI. Trimming removed 5 bases from V and 2 bases from J, with 16 bases in between. The CDR3 protein is CASSRPSTGPYEQYF. CDR3 bases: TGTGCCAGCAGTCGTCCGTCGACAGGTCCCTACGAGCAGTACTTC.

This clone is a singleton in its sample. The chain combines TRBV4-1 with TRBJ2-7, with 11 positions matching TRBD2. This CDR3 has 18 residues. CDR1 is MGHRA and CDR2 is YSYEKL in the germline V gene. J gave up 0 bases and V 1 base, and 8 bases lay outside the gene matches. The CDR3 DNA reads as TGCGCCAGCAGCCAAGGAGGTAGCGGGGGGGCCGCCTCCTACGAGCAGTACTTC. It is translated as CASSQGGSGGAASYEQYF.

The genes are TRBV11-2 and TRBJ2-7, with 7 bases matching TRBD1. J was trimmed by 3 bases and V by 5 bases; bases with no gene match: 7. The germline gives CDR1 SGHAT, CDR2 FQNNGV. The CDR3 consists of 14 residues. CDR3 sequence (DNA): TGTGCCAGCAGCCCCTACCCAGGGGGCTACGAGCAGTACTTC. Its translation: CASSPYPGGYEQYF.

This chain joins TRBV27 and TRBJ1-5, with unresolved D. This CDR3 is 15 amino acids long. V was trimmed by 0 bases and J by 1 base, leaving 7 bases between them. CDR1 and CDR2 (germline): MNHEY, SMNVEV (reference sequence). CDR3 amino acids: CASSLSGGSNQPQHF. The CDR3 DNA sequence: TGTGCCAGCAGTTTATCCGGCGGGAGCAATCAGCCCCAGCATTTT.

This chain connects TRBV29-1 to TRBJ2-5, with 9 bases identical to TRBD2. This CDR3 is built from 18 residues. Germline loops: CDR1 SQVTM, CDR2 ANQGSEA. In DNA form, the CDR3 reads TGCACCCTATCGGGGGGGGGTTCGGCGGGAGGGGCCCCAGAGACCCAGTACTTC. Amino acids: CTLSGGGSAGGAPETQYF. Using reference TRBV29-1 and TRBJ2-5 for the parts outside the CDR3, the full variable domain is SAVISQKPSRDICQRGTSLTIQCQVDSQVTMMFWYRQQPGQSLTLIATANQGSEATYESGFVIDKFPISRPNLTFSTLTVSNMSPEDSSIYLCTLSGGGSAGGAPETQYFGPGTRLLVL.

The chain carries TRBV29-1 and TRBJ1-5; D call uncertain. This CDR3 has 13 residues. V lost 0 bases to trimming and J lost 4 bases, with 7 bases between them. Germline CDR1 and CDR2: SQVTM and ANQGSEA. CDR3 loop: CSVEEDSNQPQHF. The CDR3 bases are TGCAGCGTTGAAGAGGACTCGAATCAGCCCCAGCATTTT.

This clone was seen a few times. CDR3 protein: CASSTEGGSYNEQFF. In DNA form, the CDR3 reads TGCGCCAGCAGCACAGAAGGGGGCTCCTACAATGAGCAGTTCTTC. The chain carries TRBV5-1 and TRBJ2-1, with a possible D match to TRBD1 (6 bases). Germline loops: CDR1 SGHRS, CDR2 YFSETQ. V lost 4 bases and J lost 0, with 11 bases in between. This CDR3 is 15 amino acids long.

A remark on this clone: Other DNA sequences from this sample encode an identical CDR3 as well. The rearrangement links TRBV27 to TRBJ1-5; D uncertain. V shed 6 bases and J shed 0 bases, with 6 bases lying between them. Looked up from germline, CDR1 is MNHEY and CDR2 is SMNVEV (reference sequence). The CDR3 spans 13 residues. The CDR3 is CASSLGSNQPQHF. CDR3 sequence (DNA): TGTGCCAGCAGCCTAGGTAGCAATCAGCCCCAGCATTTT.

This clone was seen only a few times. The chain carries TRBV7-2 and TRBJ2-1; TRBD2 agrees at 8 bases. This CDR3 spans 15 amino acids. The junction had 11 bases not matched to a gene; V was cut back by 5 bases and J by 8 bases. The germline CDR1 and CDR2 sequences are SGHTA and FQGNSA. Here the CDR3 DNA reads TGTGCCAGCAGCCCCCGGACTAGCATCGGCCATGAGCAGTTCTTC. Protein sequence: CASSPRTSIGHEQFF.

V and J are TRBV10-2 and TRBJ2-4, with TRBD1 matching over 9 bases. V gave up 6 bases and J gave up 2 bases; unmatched junction bases: 5. Germline values: CDR1 WSHSY, CDR2 SAAADI. The CDR3 covers 15 residues. DNA for the CDR3: TGCGCCAGCAGAGGACAGGGGTTGCCCAAAAACATTCAGTACTTC. Its translation is CASRGQGLPKNIQYF.

The gene calls are TRBV7-9 and TRBJ1-6, with D maybe TRBD1 (5 bases). The CDR3 spans 14 residues. The V and J ends lost 1 base and 7 bases respectively, with 8 bases between them. Per germline, CDR1 SEHNR and CDR2 FQNEAQ (reference sequence). The CDR3 DNA follows: TGTGCCAGCAGCTTAGGACAGACAAATTCACCCCTCCACTTT. This codes for CASSLGQTNSPLHF.

The chain links TRBV11-2 to TRBJ1-1, with 8 bases that match TRBD1. The germline gives CDR1 SGHAT, CDR2 FQNNGV. The V segment lost 3 bases and the J segment 0 bases; nucleotides outside the gene matches: 3. This CDR3 has 15 residues. This chain's CDR3 is CASSFGTGLNTEAFF. For the CDR3, the DNA is TGTGCCAGCAGCTTCGGGACAGGCTTGAACACTGAAGCTTTCTTT.

The CDR3 region has the DNA TGTGCCAGCAGCGTAGGTTTGTCTAGCGGGACAGATACGCAGTATTTT. Translated: CASSVGLSSGTDTQYF. This rearrangement joins TRBV9 to TRBJ2-3; 8 nucleotides align to TRBD2. The CDR3 has 16 amino acids. The germline gives CDR1 SGDLS, CDR2 YYNGEE. J lost 3 bases, V lost 0 bases, and 6 bases had no gene match.

The chain joins TRBV10-1 to TRBJ2-7; D is perhaps TRBD1 (6 bases). There are 16 residues in the CDR3. V was pared by 4 bases and J by 0 bases, with 16 bases between. The germline CDR1 and CDR2 sequences are WNHNN and SYGVQD (reference sequence). The CDR3 here is CASSGRTDHSSYEQYF. DNA for the CDR3: TGCGCCAGCAGTGGACGGACAGACCATAGCTCCTACGAGCAGTACTTC.

This clone was counted only a few times. V and J are TRBV5-1 and TRBJ1-3; no reliable D call. CDR1 is SGHRS, CDR2 YFSETQ, per germline. The CDR3 sequence is 13 residues long. V was clipped by 4 bases and J by 2 bases, with 7 bases between them. The CDR3 sequence: CASSRAPGNTIYF. Here the CDR3 DNA reads TGCGCCAGCAGCCGCGCGCCTGGAAACACCATATATTTT.

This clone was seen a single time. The rearrangement joins TRBV4-3 to TRBJ2-7; TRBD2 is a possible D gene (6 bases). This CDR3 is built from 15 residues. Per germline, CDR1 LGHNA and CDR2 YSLEER. V was pared by 1 base and J by 4 bases, with 14 bases between. CDR3 nucleotide sequence: TGCGCCAGCAGCCAAGCATACGGGAGCCCTTACGAGCAGTACTTC. As protein: CASSQAYGSPYEQYF.

The rearrangement joins TRBV4-1 to TRBJ2-3; 10 bases are shared with TRBD2. This CDR3 contains 16 residues. V was clipped by 0 bases and J by 13 bases; unmatched bases: 13. The V gene's germline CDR1 is MGHRA and CDR2 YSYEKL. CDR3 nucleotides: TGCGCCAGCAGCCAAGATCGGACTAGCGGTCCTGGGGCGAAGTATTTT. This translates into CASSQDRTSGPGAKYF.

This chain links TRBV28 with TRBJ1-5; the D gene is possibly TRBD1 (5 bases). V was clipped by 5 bases and J by 3 bases, with 14 bases between them. The germline V gene encodes CDR1 MDHEN and CDR2 SYDVKM. The CDR3 is 15 amino acids. The CDR3 sequence: CASSPPPGNNQPQHF. Written as DNA, the CDR3 is TGTGCCAGCAGTCCCCCCCCAGGGAACAATCAGCCCCAGCATTTT.

V is TRBV5-4 and J is TRBJ2-7; TRBD1 agrees at 9 bases. CDR1 and CDR2 from the germline V gene are SGHNT and YYREEE (reference sequence). This CDR3 is built from 13 residues. The V gene end was trimmed by 4 bases and the J gene end by 6 bases; junction bases not matched to a gene: 5. CDR3 region: CASSRDRAIEQYF. The CDR3 region has the DNA TGTGCCAGCAGCCGGGACAGGGCTATCGAGCAGTACTTC.

This rearrangement joins TRBV19 to TRBJ2-2, with TRBD1 identical over 8 bases. V shed 6 bases and J 7 bases; nucleotides not matched to a gene: 10. CDR1 is LNHDA, CDR2 SQIVND, per germline (reference sequence). The CDR3 is made up of 15 amino acids. The DNA of the CDR3 is TGTGCCAGTAGAGGTAACAGGGGGAGGAGCGGGGAGCTGTTTTTT. Encoded protein: CASRGNRGRSGELFF.

V and J are TRBV25-1 and TRBJ2-2; TRBD1 aligns across 7 bases. The CDR3 runs to 15 residues. V shed 3 bases, J shed 4 bases, and the junction held 5 bases outside the gene matches. The V gene's germline CDR1 is MGHDK and CDR2 SYGVNS. The chain's CDR3 is CASSDSGQITGELFF. The CDR3 DNA follows: TGTGCCAGCAGTGACTCGGGACAGATCACCGGGGAGCTGTTTTTT. Full variable domain (remainder filled in from reference TRBV25-1 and TRBJ2-2): EADIYQTPRYLVIGTGKKITLECSQTMGHDKMYWYQQDPGMELHLIHYSYGVNSTEKGDLSSESTVSRIRTEHFPLTLESARPSHTSQYLCASSDSGQITGELFFGEGSRLTVL.

The chain is built from TRBV19 and TRBJ1-1, with D tentatively TRBD1 (5 bases). Germline assignment: CDR1 LNHDA and CDR2 SQIVND (reference sequence). This CDR3 is built from 13 residues. Trimming removed 5 bases at V and 11 bases at J, with 18 bases between. CDR3 DNA: TGTGCCAGTAGTCCCCCCGGCGCAGGGTTGGCTTTCTTT. It is translated as CASSPPGAGLAFF.

This sequence joins TRBV18 and TRBJ1-2; maybe TRBD1 (5 bases). Germline V gene data show CDR1 as KGHSH and CDR2 as LQKENI. V lost 0 bases, J lost 4 bases, and 12 bases lay in between. The CDR3 is made up of 15 amino acids. The CDR3 nucleotides are TGTGCCAGCTCACCACCGAAATTAACAGGCTATGGCTACACCTTC. Translation: CASSPPKLTGYGYTF.

The J gene is TRBJ2-2, the V gene TRBV5-6; D is perhaps TRBD1 (5 bases). Deletions cut 4 bases from V and 1 base from J, with 20 bases between. The CDR3 spans 18 residues. Per germline, CDR1 SGHDT and CDR2 YYEEEE. Written as DNA, the CDR3 is TGTGCCAGCAGCCCCCGAGTCAGGGCTTTTAAGAACACCGGGGAGCTGTTTTTT. This gives the protein CASSPRVRAFKNTGELFF.

The chain employs TRBV7-9 and TRBJ2-7; TRBD2 is a possible D gene (5 bases). Germline V gives CDR1 SEHNR, CDR2 FQNEAQ (reference sequence). The CDR3 length is 15 residues. The V and J ends lost 5 bases and 6 bases respectively, with 20 bases between them. The CDR3 spells CASSPPASSGVEQYF. The CDR3 DNA sequence: TGTGCCAGCAGCCCTCCGGCTAGCTCTGGAGTCGAGCAGTACTTC.